This T cell receptor beta chain was observed in a study of identical twins. The germline V and J ends were trimmed by 0 bases and 4 bases, with 9 bases remaining between them. The V gene's germline CDR1 is LNHDA and CDR2 SQIVND (reference sequence). This CDR3 region has 14 residues. TCRdb re-derived calls from the 5' RACE reads in MiXCR, one entry per CDR3 protein. The data hold some 690,000 distinct CDR3 sequences, with around 20% observed a single time. The sample was also reused in another study, on T cells expressing NK-cell markers.

Material: PBMCs. The receptor was derived from a woman under 30 in good health. The V call is TRBV19, the J call TRBJ1-2, with D hard to call. The CDR3, as DNA: TGTGCCAGTAGTATAGAATCGCGCCTCTATGGCTACACCTTC. It is translated as CASSIESRLYGYTF.